This entry lists 26 T cell receptor beta chains sequenced from one sample in a study of blood T cell repertoires in COVID-19. Only in-frame clones appear in the TCRdb table, and some are missing; sequencing was by immunoSEQ multiplex PCR. The data hold some 88,000 clones, with 80% to 90% observed a single time. The material sequenced was peripheral blood. The receptors were sampled from a man aged 55 to 69 with acute or convalescent COVID-19.

The chain is built from TRBV6-5 and TRBJ1-1; no firm D call. CDR1 and CDR2 (germline): MNHEY, SVGAGI. The CDR3 runs 14 residues. V dropped 4 bases and J dropped 3 bases, with 12 bases sitting between them. The CDR3 here is CASSFSRSYTEAFF. As DNA, the CDR3 is TGTGCCAGCAGTTTCTCACGGAGCTACACTGAAGCTTTCTTT.

This clone was recorded only once. The chain links TRBV7-8 to TRBJ1-1, with unresolved D. Trimming pared 5 bases from V and 0 bases from J, leaving 19 bases between. The CDR3 spans 17 residues. The V gene's germline CDR1 is SGHVS and CDR2 FQNEAQ. CDR3 DNA: TGTGCCAGCAGCCTCGTTTCCGGGTCGTGGATGAACACTGAAGCTTTCTTT. It codes for CASSLVSGSWMNTEAFF.

The chain uses TRBV5-4 and TRBJ2-3; perhaps TRBD2 as D (6 bases). The CDR3 sequence is 16 residues long. The germline V gene encodes CDR1 SGHNT and CDR2 YYREEE (reference sequence). Trimming removed 1 base from V and 2 bases from J, with 14 bases in between. CDR3 residues: CASSLPSAYLTDTQYF. CDR3 bases: TGTGCCAGCAGCTTGCCTAGCGCCTATCTCACAGATACGCAGTATTTT.

The J gene is TRBJ2-7, the V gene TRBV7-6, with 12 bases lining up with TRBD2. The germline V gene has CDR1 SGHVS and CDR2 FNYEAQ. This CDR3 has 16 amino acids. The V segment lost 3 bases and the J segment 5 bases; nucleotides outside the gene matches: 8. The CDR3 here is CASSLASGGAGHEQYF. For the CDR3, the DNA is TGTGCCAGCAGCTTGGCTAGCGGGGGGGCGGGTCACGAGCAGTACTTC.

The CDR3 spells CASRMEMAGVDTQYF. In nucleotides, the CDR3 is TGTGCCAGCAGAATGGAAATGGCGGGAGTTGATACGCAGTATTTT. This chain links TRBV5-4 with TRBJ2-3; 7 nucleotides line up with TRBD2. Germline V gives CDR1 SGHNT, CDR2 YYREEE (reference sequence). This CDR3 spans 15 amino acids. The trim removed 5 bases at V and 6 bases at J, leaving 12 bases unmatched.

The chain links TRBV4-1 to TRBJ2-3; TRBD2 agrees at 9 bases. The length of the CDR3 is 14 residues. Germline CDR1 MGHRA, CDR2 YSYEKL. The J segment lost 3 bases and the V segment lost 8 bases, leaving 6 bases of the junction unmatched. CDR3 sequence: CASGLAGTTDTQYF. The DNA for the CDR3 is TGCGCCAGCGGCCTAGCGGGGACTACAGATACGCAGTATTTT.

The chain has TRBV3-1 (or the pseudogene TRBV3-2) and TRBJ2-6; 13 bases align to TRBD2. The ends lost 4 bases at V and 4 bases at J; junction bases unmatched: 7. Germline values: CDR1 LGHDT, CDR2 YNNKEL (reference sequence). The CDR3 extends over 18 amino acids. CDR3 protein: CASSRGTSGILGANVLTF. Written as DNA, the CDR3 is TGTGCCAGCAGCCGCGGGACTAGCGGGATCCTCGGGGCCAACGTCCTGACTTTC.

This clone was recorded a few times. CDR3 in DNA: TGTGCCAGCAGCCACAGGGGGAGTTTTAGGGGCTACACCTTC. It encodes CASSHRGSFRGYTF. V gene TRBV5-4 combines with J gene TRBJ1-2; 8 bases agree with TRBD1. The V and J ends lost 4 bases and 8 bases, in that order; junction bases with no gene match: 10. CDR1 SGHNT and CDR2 YYREEE come from the germline V gene (reference sequence). There are 14 residues in the CDR3.

The rearrangement links TRBV7-6 to TRBJ2-3; the match to TRBD1 covers 8 bases. Losses at the gene ends were 4 bases for V and 3 bases for J; bases not matched to a gene: 3. Per germline, CDR1 SGHVS and CDR2 FNYEAQ. The CDR3 covers 14 residues. The CDR3 here is CASSYRQGTDTQYF. CDR3 sequence (DNA): TGTGCCAGCAGCTATCGACAGGGGACAGATACGCAGTATTTT.

The V and J genes are TRBV6-5 and TRBJ1-1; no clear D gene. The CDR3 has 16 residues. Trimming took 4 bases from V and 0 from J, leaving 15 bases between them. The germline CDR1 and CDR2 sequences are MNHEY and SVGAGI. The CDR3 here is CASSFRQANMNTEAFF. The CDR3, as DNA: TGTGCCAGCAGTTTTAGGCAGGCCAACATGAACACTGAAGCTTTCTTT.

V is TRBV5-1 and J is TRBJ1-1; tentative D call: TRBD1 (6 bases). CDR3 size: 13 residues. The germline V gene has CDR1 SGHRS and CDR2 YFSETQ. The V end lost 4 bases, the J end lost 4 bases, and 11 bases lay between the germline ends. The chain's CDR3 is CASSTGWGTEAFF. In DNA form, the CDR3 reads TGCGCCAGCAGCACAGGGTGGGGCACTGAAGCTTTCTTT.

The chain is built from TRBV2 and TRBJ2-1; 7 bases are a match to TRBD1. The V segment lost 6 bases and the J segment 0 bases; nucleotides outside the gene matches: 5. This CDR3 has 15 amino acids. Germline V lookup: CDR1 SNHLY, CDR2 FYNNEI. The DNA for the CDR3 is TGTGCCAGCAGAAGACAGGGCAACTCCTACAATGAGCAGTTCTTC. It yields the protein CASRRQGNSYNEQFF. Using reference TRBV2 and TRBJ2-1 for the parts outside the CDR3, the full variable domain is EPEVTQTPSHQVTQMGQEVILRCVPISNHLYFYWYRQILGQKVEFLVSFYNNEISEKSEIFDDQFSVERPDGSNFTLKIRSTKLEDSAMYFCASRRQGNSYNEQFFGPGTRLTVL.

The chain has TRBV23-1 and TRBJ2-1, with TRBD1 identical over 7 bases. TRBV23-1 is placed among ORFs of uncertain function. This CDR3 has 17 amino acids. J was trimmed by 6 bases and V by 6 bases; bases with no gene match: 17. CDR3 loop: CASSNRCYRGDLNEQFF. The CDR3 DNA is TGCGCCAGCAGCAATCGGTGTTACAGGGGAGATCTCAATGAGCAGTTCTTC.

This chain uses TRBV6-5 with TRBJ1-1, with D unclear. The CDR3 loop spans 13 amino acids. Germline V gene lookup returns CDR1 MNHEY and CDR2 SVGAGI. The V end lost 7 bases, the J end lost 4 bases, and 13 bases lay between the germline ends. This CDR3 reads CASKRRMSTEAFF. In DNA, the CDR3 is TGTGCCAGCAAGAGGAGGATGAGCACTGAAGCTTTCTTT.

The V call is TRBV27, the J call TRBJ2-5; 8 bases align to TRBD1. Per the germline V gene, CDR1 is MNHEY and CDR2 is SMNVEV (reference sequence). Germline trimming cut 6 bases from V and 3 bases from J; bases unmatched to any gene: 6. The CDR3 runs to 14 residues. The CDR3 is CASSRRTGKETQYF. The CDR3 DNA follows: TGTGCCAGCAGCCGAAGGACAGGGAAAGAGACCCAGTACTTC.

The rearrangement uses TRBV3-1 (or the pseudogene TRBV3-2) and TRBJ1-2; 7 bases agree with TRBD1. Trimming removed 2 bases from V and 8 bases from J; junction bases left unmatched: 5. This CDR3 has 13 residues. Germline loops: CDR1 LGHDT, CDR2 YNNKEL (reference sequence). CDR3 nucleotide sequence: TGTGCCAGCAGCCAAAACAGGGGTGGGGGCTACACCTTC. This translates into CASSQNRGGGYTF.

This clone was detected only a few times. The chain joins TRBV9 to TRBJ2-2; TRBD2 matches at 7 bases. Per the germline V gene, CDR1 is SGDLS and CDR2 is YYNGEE. V dropped 4 bases and J dropped 5; count of bases not matched to a gene: 8. This CDR3 is built from 15 residues. The CDR3 DNA reads as TGTGCCAGCAGCCTAGAGAGCGGGGTGACCGGGGAGCTGTTTTTT. Its translation: CASSLESGVTGELFF. The whole variable domain, remainder taken from reference TRBV9 and TRBJ2-2, is DSGVTQTPKHLITATGQRVTLRCSPRSGDLSVYWYQQSLDQGLQFLIQYYNGEERAKGNILERFSAQQFPDLHSELNLSSLELGDSALYFCASSLESGVTGELFFGEGSRLTVL.

This chain joins TRBV5-8 and TRBJ2-3; 8 bases fit TRBD1. Per the germline V gene, CDR1 is SGHTS and CDR2 is YDEGEE. This CDR3 is 15 amino acids long. The J segment lost 4 bases and the V segment lost 5 bases, leaving 9 bases of the junction unmatched. The CDR3 region is CASSFMGTGPDTQYF. DNA of the CDR3: TGTGCCAGCAGTTTTATGGGGACAGGTCCAGATACGCAGTATTTT.

This clone is a singleton in its sample. The V and J genes are TRBV30 and TRBJ1-4; 10 nucleotides match TRBD1. Germline assignment: CDR1 GTSNPN and CDR2 SVGIG (reference sequence). The CDR3 has 14 amino acids. Germline trimming cut 8 bases from V and 0 bases from J; bases unmatched to any gene: 3. CDR3 sequence reads: CAGTGVATNEKLFF. The CDR3 DNA sequence: TGTGCCGGGACAGGGGTCGCAACTAATGAAAAACTGTTTTTT.

The J gene is TRBJ1-2, the V gene TRBV5-1; 7 bases match TRBD1. Germline V gene data show CDR1 as SGHRS and CDR2 as YFSETQ. The CDR3 contains 14 residues. The J segment lost 4 bases and the V segment lost 0 bases, leaving 3 bases of the junction unmatched. CDR3 in amino acids: CASSLGTGLYGYTF. The DNA of the CDR3 is TGCGCCAGCAGCTTGGGGACAGGCCTCTATGGCTACACCTTC.

The chain has TRBV27 and TRBJ2-7, with 7 nucleotides matching TRBD1. The CDR3 has 16 residues. Germline V CDR1 and CDR2: MNHEY, SMNVEV (reference sequence). Trimming removed 6 bases from V and 2 bases from J; junction bases left unmatched: 13. The CDR3 bases are TGTGCCAGCAGCCTAGATCGCGACAGGGTCCCCTACGAGCAGTACTTC. It yields the protein CASSLDRDRVPYEQYF.

The genes are TRBV6-5 and TRBJ2-3; TRBD2 aligns across 10 bases. Germline V gene sequence: CDR1 MNHEY, CDR2 SVGAGI. The CDR3 is made up of 13 amino acids. J gave up 7 bases and V 10 bases, and 8 bases lay outside the gene matches. The CDR3 protein is CATKREGHNTQYF. The CDR3 DNA is TGTGCCACTAAGCGGGAGGGCCATAATACGCAGTATTTT.

This chain joins TRBV6-5 and TRBJ1-6; 9 bases are shared with TRBD1. CDR3 size: 14 residues. V lost 6 bases and J lost 5; bases outside the gene matches: 2. Germline CDR1 and CDR2: MNHEY and SVGAGI. The CDR3 DNA reads as TGTGCCAGCAGGGACAGGGGCGATAATTCACCCCTCCACTTT. Protein: CASRDRGDNSPLHF.

J is TRBJ2-2 and V is TRBV10-3; D not resolved. The CDR3 loop spans 12 amino acids. Trimming removed 11 bases from V and 4 bases from J, with 11 bases in between. CDR1 is ENHRY and CDR2 is SYGVKD in the germline V gene. The CDR3 protein is CALHSGTGELFF. CDR3 in DNA: TGTGCCCTCCACAGTGGCACCGGGGAGCTGTTTTTT.

As concerns this clone: An end of the junction differs from the germline gene, which may be a read error. The chain recombines TRBV2 with TRBJ2-7; D might be TRBD2 (5 bases). The germline V gene has CDR1 SNHLY and CDR2 FYNNEI. The CDR3 extends over 14 amino acids. In DNA, the CDR3 is TGTGCCAGCAGTGAAGCGCTGGAGGTTGCTTATTCAATGTTC. Amino acid sequence: CASSEALEVAYSMF.

The sample holds one count of this clone. This chain joins TRBV7-9 and TRBJ2-1; weak D call: TRBD2 (6 bases). Trimming took off 1 base at V and 6 bases at J, with 10 bases between the two ends. The CDR3 runs to 14 residues. Germline CDR1 is SEHNR and CDR2 is FQNEAQ (reference sequence). DNA for the CDR3: TGTGCCAGCAGCTTAGAGAGCGGGTTCAATGAGCAGTTCTTC. This gives the protein CASSLESGFNEQFF. Variable domain in full (rest from reference TRBV7-9 and TRBJ2-1): DTGVSQNPRHKITKRGQNVTFRCDPISEHNRLYWYRQTLGQGPEFLTYFQNEAQLEKSRLLSDRFSAERPKGSFSTLEIQRTEQGDSAMYLCASSLESGFNEQFFGPGTRLTVL.